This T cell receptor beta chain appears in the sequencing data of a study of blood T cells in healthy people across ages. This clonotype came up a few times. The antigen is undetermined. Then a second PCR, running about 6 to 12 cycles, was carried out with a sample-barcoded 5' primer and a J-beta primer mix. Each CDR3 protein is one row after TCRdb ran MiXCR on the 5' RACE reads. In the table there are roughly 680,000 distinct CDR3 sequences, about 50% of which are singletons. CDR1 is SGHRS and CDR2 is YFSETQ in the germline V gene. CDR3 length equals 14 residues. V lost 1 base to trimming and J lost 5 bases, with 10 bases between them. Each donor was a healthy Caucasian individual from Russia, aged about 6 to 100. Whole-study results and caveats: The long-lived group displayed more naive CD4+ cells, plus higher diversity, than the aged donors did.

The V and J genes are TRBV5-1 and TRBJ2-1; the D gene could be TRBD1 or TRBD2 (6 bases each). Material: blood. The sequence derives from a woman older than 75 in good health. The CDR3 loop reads CASSLRGAHNEQFF. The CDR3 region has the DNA TGCGCCAGCAGCTTGAGGGGGGCCCACAATGAGCAGTTCTTC.